This TCR beta chain was documented in a study of immune evolution from preneoplasia to lung adenocarcinoma. Sequencing was performed with immunoSEQ multiplex PCR; in TCRdb, only in-frame clones are kept and a portion is missing. The sample records 4,500 to 5,500 clones, around 87% being singletons. Between the mid-2010s and the late 2010s, patients underwent resection in Japan or China. Premalignant or tumor cells were enriched by macro-dissection after pathologic assessment. The specimen was FFPE invasive lung adenocarcinoma tissue. This sequence originates from a person aged 45 to 59 with lung adenocarcinoma.

The CDR3, as DNA: TGCGCCAGCAGCTTGACCAGGGGAGGGTACACTGAAGCTTTCTTT. This encodes CASSLTRGGYTEAFF. The chain couples TRBV5-1 to TRBJ1-1; D possibly corresponds to TRBD1 (6 bases). Between the trimmed V and J ends, which lost 1 base and 3 bases, there was a span of 13 bases. Germline loops: CDR1 SGHRS, CDR2 YFSETQ. The CDR3 has 15 residues.